The rows below give T cell receptor beta chains drawn from one sample of a study of blood T cells in healthy people across ages. TCRdb itself ran the 5' RACE reads through MiXCR, one entry per CDR3 protein. The table lists 2 million or so distinct CDR3 sequences, around half of them singletons, with over 2% in the top ten. Sequenced input: blood. The receptor set was obtained from a woman aged 40 to 50 in good health. CDR3s include the opening cysteine and the closing phenylalanine or tryptophan. The order of the fields is V gene, J gene, D gene, clone size, CDR3 DNA, CDR3 protein. A D gene is named only where the DNA matches it firmly. The size field is filled for only some rows; it gives once, few, many or a size class.

TRBV12-3/TRBV12-4	TRBJ2-5	.	few	TGTGCCAGCAGTGACCGCGGGCTTAAGGTCGGGGAGACCCAGTACTTC	CASSDRGLKVGETQYF
TRBV7-9	TRBJ2-7	TRBD2	.	TGTGCCAGCAGCTCCCCCCCCTTATTGACTAGCGGGGATGACGAGCAGTACTTC	CASSSPPLLTSGDDEQYF
TRBV27	TRBJ2-7	.	few	TGTGCCAGCTCCACTTCTCCGGTTGGGGGTCTTAGATCCTACGAGCAGTACTTC	CASSTSPVGGLRSYEQYF
TRBV20-1	TRBJ1-2	.	.	TGCAGTGCTAGAGGTGAGGCGGAGAAGTATGGCTACATCTTC	CSARGEAEKYGYIF
TRBV4-3	TRBJ1-4	.	.	TGCGCCAGCAGCCAAGATACGGGGTGGTACGCGAAACTGTTTTTT	CASSQDTGWYAKLFF
TRBV11-2	TRBJ2-3	TRBD2	.	TGTGCCAGCAGCTCCCTACTAGCGGGGGTCCAAGACACAGATACGCAGTATTTT	CASSSLLAGVQDTDTQYF
TRBV20-1	TRBJ2-7	.	few	TGCAGTGCTACCCTCGGGGGTTTATCGTACGAGCAGTACTTC	CSATLGGLSYEQYF
TRBV6-2/TRBV6-3	TRBJ2-7	TRBD2	.	TGTGCCAGCAAGAGCGGGGGGACCTACGAGCAGTACTTC	CASKSGGTYEQYF
TRBV7-2	TRBJ2-3	.	.	TGTGCCAGCAGCTGGGGTCCCGCGGGGCACACAGATACGCAGTATTTT	CASSWGPAGHTDTQYF
TRBV20-1	TRBJ1-2	.	few	TGCAGTGCTAGTAACACAGCTAACTATGGCTACACCTTC	CSASNTANYGYTF
TRBV4-3	TRBJ1-2	TRBD1	.	TGCGCCAGCAGCCCCGAAACAGGGGACTATGGCTACACCTTC	CASSPETGDYGYTF
TRBV5-1	TRBJ2-5	.	.	TGCGCCAGCAGCTTGAGAGCAGCAACAGAAGAGACCCAGTACTTC	CASSLRAATEETQYF
TRBV4-3	TRBJ2-3	.	.	TGCGCCAGCAGCCAGGAAGAACCCCTAGCTGAAAGCACAGATACGCAGTATTTT	CASSQEEPLAESTDTQYF
TRBV10-2	TRBJ1-2	.	.	TGCGCCAGCAGGAGGGAGGACTGGGATTCCTATGGCTACACCTTC	CASRREDWDSYGYTF
TRBV15	TRBJ1-2	TRBD1	.	TGTGCCACCAGCAGGCGGACAGGGGACTATGGCTACACCTTC	CATSRRTGDYGYTF
TRBV27	TRBJ1-4	.	few	TGTGCCAGCAGTTTAGTAGCGCAAGGTGAAAAACTGTTTTTT	CASSLVAQGEKLFF
TRBV13	TRBJ2-7	.	.	TGTGCCAGCAGCCCTAGTTACCGGGTCAAGGGATACGAGCAGTACTTC	CASSPSYRVKGYEQYF
TRBV29-1	TRBJ1-2	.	few	TGCAGCGTTGCCCGGGACGGTAACTATGGCTACACCTTC	CSVARDGNYGYTF
TRBV6-5	TRBJ2-5	.	.	TGTGCCAGCAGTTACGGGAACTCCGAGACCCAGTACTTC	CASSYGNSETQYF
TRBV2	TRBJ2-5	.	.	TGTGCCAGCACCGGAAAAGGACTACTCCAAGAGACCCAGTACTTC	CASTGKGLLQETQYF
TRBV24-1	TRBJ2-3	.	.	TGTGCCACCAGTGAATGGGGAGCTGACACAGATACGCAGTATTTT	CATSEWGADTDTQYF
TRBV27	TRBJ2-7	.	.	TGTGCCAGCAGTTTAGGGGAGAGCTCCTACAATGAGCAGTACTTC	CASSLGESSYNEQYF
TRBV4-1	TRBJ1-6	.	few	TGCGCCAGCAGCCAAGGCGGTAATTCACCCCTCCACTTT	CASSQGGNSPLHF
TRBV28	TRBJ2-5	.	few	TGTGCCAGCAGTTTATGGGGAAACAAAGAGACCCAGTACTTC	CASSLWGNKETQYF
TRBV6-5	TRBJ2-7	.	.	TGTGCCAGCAGTTACTCGGGGACCTCCCCCTACGAGCAGTACTTC	CASSYSGTSPYEQYF
TRBV5-1	TRBJ2-7	TRBD1	.	TGCGCCAGCAGGTGGGGACAGGAAGACGAGCAGTACTTC	CASRWGQEDEQYF
TRBV20-1	TRBJ2-3	TRBD1	.	TGCAGTGCAGAACCGGGACAGGGGGCTCGGGATACGCAGTATTTT	CSAEPGQGARDTQYF
TRBV5-1	TRBJ2-7	.	.	TGCGCCAGCAGCCCGGGGCGGCCAAATCTGGGCGAGCAGTACTTC	CASSPGRPNLGEQYF
TRBV20-1	TRBJ1-5	.	.	TGCAGTGCTAGCAAGGATCCGAATCAGCCCCAGCATTTT	CSASKDPNQPQHF
TRBV24-1	TRBJ2-3	TRBD2	.	TGTGCCACCAGTGATCGGGGCGGAGCGGGGGGGAGGAGCACAGATACGCAGTATTTT	CATSDRGGAGGRSTDTQYF
TRBV3-1	TRBJ2-3	TRBD2	.	TGTGCCAGCAGCCAATACATCCGACTAGCGGGGCATGAAGATACGCAGTATTTT	CASSQYIRLAGHEDTQYF
TRBV6-5	TRBJ2-7	.	few	TGTGCCAGTCAAGCGAGCTACGAGCAGTACTTC	CASQASYEQYF
TRBV5-1	TRBJ2-1	TRBD1	.	TGCGCCAGCAAAACAGGGGGCGTTTGCAATGAGCAGTTCTTC	CASKTGGVCNEQFF
TRBV12-3/TRBV12-4	TRBJ1-6	.	.	TGTGCCAGCAGCGACAGCTTGAATTCACCCCTCCACTTT	CASSDSLNSPLHF
TRBV20-1	TRBJ2-4	TRBD2	.	TGCAGTGCCTATAGCGGGGTATTAACCAAAAACATTCAGTACTTC	CSAYSGVLTKNIQYF
TRBV6-2/TRBV6-3	TRBJ1-5	TRBD1	.	TGTGCCAGCAGGCACAGGGGAGGTCAGCCCCAGCATTTT	CASRHRGGQPQHF
TRBV28	TRBJ2-5	.	.	TGTGCCAGCAGTGCAGGGGGGATAGAAGAGACCCAGTACTTC	CASSAGGIEETQYF
TRBV27	TRBJ2-3	TRBD2	few	TGTGCCAGCAGTCCAACCAGCGGGGGGGCTTCAGATACGCAGTATTTT	CASSPTSGGASDTQYF
TRBV10-3	TRBJ2-1	TRBD2	.	TGTGCCATCAGTGAAGCGGGGGCGAACTACAATGAGCAGTTCTTC	CAISEAGANYNEQFF
TRBV29-1	TRBJ2-1	.	few	TGCAGCGCGGGGGATTACAATGAGCAGTTCTTC	CSAGDYNEQFF
TRBV6-5	TRBJ2-1	.	few	TGTGCCAGCGGAAGGGAGGGGGGTACTTACAATGAGCAGTTCTTC	CASGREGGTYNEQFF
TRBV20-1	TRBJ2-5	TRBD2	few	TGCAGTGCTAGAGATGCTAGCGGGGGTCAAGAGACCCAGTACTTC	CSARDASGGQETQYF
TRBV28	TRBJ2-7	TRBD1	.	TGTGCCAGCAGTCTCTCCGGGACAGGGGATTCCTACGAGCAGTACTTC	CASSLSGTGDSYEQYF
TRBV27	TRBJ1-2	.	few	TGTGCCAGCGTGGATAAGTCCGGGGCTGGCTACACCTTC	CASVDKSGAGYTF
TRBV6-2/TRBV6-3	TRBJ2-7	.	few	TGTGCCAGCAAATTTAGGGACCTTCACGAGCAGTACTTC	CASKFRDLHEQYF
TRBV28	TRBJ1-2	TRBD1	.	TGTGCCAGTTCCCCGGACAGGGAATCTTACACCTTC	CASSPDRESYTF
TRBV6-2/TRBV6-3	TRBJ2-5	.	.	TGTGCCAGCAGCATACAGGGGAGGAAGACCCAGTACTTC	CASSIQGRKTQYF
TRBV13	TRBJ2-7	.	.	TGTGCCAGCAGCTTAGCTGGGGCCGTGGTTTTCGAGCAGTACTTC	CASSLAGAVVFEQYF
TRBV14	TRBJ2-5	.	once	TGTGCCAGCAGCCAAGAAACGGGACTCCTCACAACATCACTCCAAGAGACCCAGTACTTC	CASSQETGLLTTSLQETQYF
TRBV28	TRBJ2-3	TRBD1	.	TGTGCCAGCAGTTTAACGGGACAGGGGACAGATACGCAGTATTTT	CASSLTGQGTDTQYF
TRBV27	TRBJ2-3	TRBD2	few	TGTGCCAGCAGTTTATGGGGGGGAGATACGCAGTATTTT	CASSLWGGDTQYF
TRBV7-9	TRBJ2-7	.	.	TGTGCCAGCAGCCTCCCAGGGGTCCACTACGAGCAGTACTTC	CASSLPGVHYEQYF
TRBV21-1	TRBJ2-5	.	few	TGTGCCAGCAGCAAAAGGCAGATTCAAGAGACCCAGTACTTC	CASSKRQIQETQYF
TRBV15	TRBJ2-5	.	.	TGTGCCACCAGCAGAGATGCAGGGGGGAGGGTTAAGACCCAGTACTTC	CATSRDAGGRVKTQYF
TRBV2	TRBJ1-2	TRBD1	.	TGTGCCAGCAGGCCCGGGACAGCGCAAAACTATGGCTACACCTTC	CASRPGTAQNYGYTF